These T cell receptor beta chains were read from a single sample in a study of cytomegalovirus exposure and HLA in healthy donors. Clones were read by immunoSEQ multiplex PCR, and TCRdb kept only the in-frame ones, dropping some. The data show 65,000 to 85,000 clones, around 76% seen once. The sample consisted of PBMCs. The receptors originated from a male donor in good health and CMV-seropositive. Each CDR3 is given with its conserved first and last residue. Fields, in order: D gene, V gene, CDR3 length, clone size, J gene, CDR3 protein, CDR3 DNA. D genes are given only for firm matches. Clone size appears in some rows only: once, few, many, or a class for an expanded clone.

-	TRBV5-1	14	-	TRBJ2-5	CASSLAQSVETQYF	TGCGCCAGCAGCTTGGCCCAATCGGTAGAGACCCAGTACTTC
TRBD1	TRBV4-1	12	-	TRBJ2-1	CASSQTGKEQFF	TGCGCCAGCAGCCAGACAGGGAAGGAGCAGTTCTTC
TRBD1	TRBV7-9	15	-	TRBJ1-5	CASSLGTGEGEPQHF	TGTGCCAGCAGCTTAGGGACAGGGGAAGGTGAGCCCCAGCATTTT
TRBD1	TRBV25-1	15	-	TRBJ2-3	CASSEPTGVTDTQYF	TGTGCCAGCAGTGAACCTACAGGGGTCACAGATACGCAGTATTTT
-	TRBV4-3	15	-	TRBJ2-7	CASSLSPQEGLEQYF	TGCGCCAGCAGCCTCAGTCCCCAGGAGGGGCTCGAGCAGTACTTC
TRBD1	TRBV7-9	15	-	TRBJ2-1	CSSSLDGGQGNEQFF	TGTTCCAGCAGCTTAGATGGGGGACAGGGCAATGAGCAGTTCTTC
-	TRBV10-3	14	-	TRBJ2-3	CAISESSGSEPQYF	TGTGCCATCAGTGAGTCCTCCGGGAGTGAGCCGCAGTATTTT
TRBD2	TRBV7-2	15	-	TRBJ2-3	CASSPGGGPFDTQYF	TGTGCCAGCAGCCCTGGCGGGGGGCCTTTTGATACGCAGTATTTT
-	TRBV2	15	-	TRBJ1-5	CASTSTGYSNQPQHF	TGTGCCAGCACATCGACAGGATATAGCAATCAGCCCCAGCATTTT
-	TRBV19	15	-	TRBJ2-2	CASSIKSGVTGELFF	TGTGCCAGTAGTATCAAGTCAGGGGTCACCGGGGAGCTGTTTTTT
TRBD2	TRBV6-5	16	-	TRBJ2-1	CASSFRLAGVGNEQFF	TGTGCCAGCAGTTTCCGACTAGCGGGAGTTGGCAATGAGCAGTTCTTC
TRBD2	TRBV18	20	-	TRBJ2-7	CASSPGDKGKLAGGSYEQYF	TGTGCCAGCTCACCAGGGGACAAGGGAAAACTAGCGGGAGGGTCCTACGAGCAGTACTTC
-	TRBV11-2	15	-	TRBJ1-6	CASRQDNSYNSPLHF	TGTGCCAGCAGACAGGACAACTCCTATAATTCACCCCTCCACTTT
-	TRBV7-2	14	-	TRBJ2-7	CASSSRRSSYEQYF	TGTGCCAGCAGCTCGAGGCGAAGCTCCTACGAGCAGTACTTC
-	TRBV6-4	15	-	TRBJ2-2	CASSDSKRPTGELFF	TGTGCCAGCAGTGACTCGAAGCGGCCGACCGGGGAACTGTTTTTT
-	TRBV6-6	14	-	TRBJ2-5	CASSSGGGGETQYF	TGTGCCAGCAGTTCCGGGGGCGGGGGAGAGACCCAGTACTTC
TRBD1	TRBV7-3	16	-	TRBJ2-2	CASGTGQGTGTGELFF	TGTGCCAGCGGCACCGGACAGGGTACAGGCACCGGGGAGCTGTTTTTT
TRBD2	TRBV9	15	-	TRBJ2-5	CASNIAGVVEETQYF	TGTGCCAGCAATATAGCGGGAGTTGTAGAAGAGACCCAGTACTTC
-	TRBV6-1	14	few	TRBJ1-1	CASTGALVGTEAFF	TGTGCCAGCACAGGGGCCCTGGTGGGCACTGAAGCTTTCTTT
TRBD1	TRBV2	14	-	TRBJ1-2	CASSEGQGANGYTF	TGTGCCAGCAGTGAAGGTCAGGGGGCAAACGGCTACACCTTC
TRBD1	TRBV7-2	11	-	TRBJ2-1	CAFGRGQEQFF	TGTGCCTTTGGTAGGGGGCAGGAGCAGTTCTTC
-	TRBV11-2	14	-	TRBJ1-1	CASSLVGQNTEAFF	TGTGCCAGCAGCTTAGTGGGACAGAACACTGAAGCTTTCTTT
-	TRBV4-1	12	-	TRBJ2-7	CASSHSGSEQYF	TGCGCCAGCAGCCATTCTGGGAGCGAGCAGTACTTC
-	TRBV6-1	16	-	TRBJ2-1	CASSEEQSSYLNEQFF	TGTGCCAGCAGTGAAGAGCAGTCTAGTTATTTGAATGAGCAGTTCTTC
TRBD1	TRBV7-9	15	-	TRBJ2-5	CASSLAAGGAETQYF	TGTGCCAGCAGCTTAGCGGCAGGGGGCGCGGAGACCCAGTACTTC
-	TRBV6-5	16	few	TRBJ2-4	CASSYSGARAKNIQYF	TGTGCCAGCAGTTACTCGGGGGCGAGGGCCAAAAACATTCAGTACTTC
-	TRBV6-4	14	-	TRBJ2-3	CASSDGGATDTQYF	TGTGCCAGCAGTGACGGGGGGGCCACAGATACGCAGTATTTT
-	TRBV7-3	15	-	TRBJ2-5	CASSPLTNNEETQYF	TGTGCCAGCAGCCCCCTGACAAATAATGAAGAGACCCAGTACTTC
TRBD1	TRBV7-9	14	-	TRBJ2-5	CASSPGTGNTWKYF	TGTGCCAGCAGCCCCGGGACAGGGAATACTTGGAAGTACTTC
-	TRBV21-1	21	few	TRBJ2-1	CASTPVWDRMGLAGDCDEQFF	TGTGCCAGCACCCCGGTTTGGGACAGGATGGGACTAGCGGGAGATTGCGATGAGCAGTTCTTC
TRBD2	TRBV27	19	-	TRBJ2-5	CASSSRQRGLAGIQETQYF	TGTGCCAGCAGCTCCCGGCAAAGAGGACTAGCGGGGATTCAAGAGACCCAGTACTTC
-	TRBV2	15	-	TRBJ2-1	CASSEVREWGNEQFF	TGTGCCAGCAGTGAAGTCAGGGAATGGGGCAATGAGCAGTTCTTC
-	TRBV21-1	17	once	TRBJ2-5	CASSKKGPQGVGETQYF	TGTGCCAGCAGCAAAAAAGGGCCACAGGGGGTGGGAGAGACCCAGTACTTC
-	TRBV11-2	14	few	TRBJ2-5	CASSLEGGAKTQYF	TGTGCCAGCAGCTTAGAGGGGGGGGCAAAGACCCAGTACTTC
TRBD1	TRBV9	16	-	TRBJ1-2	CASSVASGQINYGYTF	TGTGCCAGCAGCGTTGCTTCGGGACAGATCAACTATGGCTACACCTTC
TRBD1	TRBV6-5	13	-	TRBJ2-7	CASSPHRGYEQYF	TGTGCCAGCAGCCCCCACAGGGGCTACGAGCAGTACTTC
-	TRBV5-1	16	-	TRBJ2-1	CASSLTSLKTNNEQFF	TGCGCCAGCAGCTTGACTAGCCTAAAAACCAACAATGAGCAGTTCTTC
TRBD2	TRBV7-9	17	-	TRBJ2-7	CASSLFLGTSGGYEQYF	TGTGCCAGCAGCTTGTTTCTCGGGACTAGCGGGGGCTACGAGCAGTACTTC
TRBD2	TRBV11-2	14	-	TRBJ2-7	CASSPTGGAGEQYF	TGTGCCAGCAGCCCGACCGGGGGGGCGGGTGAGCAGTACTTC
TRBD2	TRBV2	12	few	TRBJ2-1	CASSGTRHEQFF	TGTGCCAGCAGCGGGACTAGGCATGAGCAGTTCTTC
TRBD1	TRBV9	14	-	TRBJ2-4	CASSPGQVKNIQYF	TGTGCCAGCAGCCCCGGACAGGTCAAAAACATTCAGTACTTC
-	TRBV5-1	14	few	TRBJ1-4	CASSLRQGNEKLFF	TGCGCCAGCAGCTTGAGGCAGGGGAATGAAAAACTGTTTTTT